This T cell receptor (beta chain) was captured in a study of breast tumors, draining lymph nodes, adjacent tissues. In regard to this clonotype: An end of the junction differs from the germline gene, which may be a read error.

The CDR3 runs to 14 residues. Germline CDR1 DFQATT, CDR2 SNEGSKA (reference sequence). The lymph nodes were axillary draining lymph nodes from breast cancer patients. TCRdb redid the calling of the multiplex PCR reads with MiXCR, one entry per CDR3 protein. The sample shows more than 80,000 distinct CDR3 sequences, roughly 33% of them seen only once. Specimen: axillary lymph node tissue. This clonotype was sampled from a female donor with breast cancer. Some clones in this sample may be carry-over from other donors' samples. The chain employs TRBV20-1 and TRBJ2-5; 8 bases are shared with TRBD2. CDR3 sequence: CGARVFGGEATQYF. CDR3 sequence (DNA): TGCGGTGCTAGAGTTTTCGGGGGGGAAGCGACCCAGTACTTC.